Listed below are T cell receptor beta chains from one sample, sequenced in a study of T cell changes during pregnancy in multiple sclerosis. Clones were read by immunoSEQ multiplex PCR, and TCRdb kept only the in-frame ones, dropping some. The repertoire has fewer than 40,000 clones, over 80% of them found once; the top ten carry roughly 10%. The material was CD8+ T cells from peripheral blood mononuclear cells, obtained in the first trimester of pregnancy. These receptor sequences come from a female donor with multiple sclerosis, enrolled in a pregnancy study. Both conserved end residues are part of each CDR3. The D gene is left open where the match is weak. Clone size is shown for a subset of rows, as once, few, many or a class of expanded clone.

J gene | V gene | D gene | clone size | CDR3 protein | CDR3 DNA
TRBJ2-3 | TRBV27 | TRBD2 | - | CASSFDPGLEAQYF | TGTGCCAGCAGTTTCGACCCAGGACTAGAGGCGCAGTATTTT
TRBJ1-1 | TRBV7-3 | TRBD1 | - | CASSPGQLDTEAFF | TGTGCCAGCAGCCCGGGACAGTTGGACACTGAAGCTTTCTTT
TRBJ1-5 | TRBV28 | - | few | CASSRTGPDRNQPQHF | TGTGCCAGCAGTCGAACAGGGCCTGATCGGAATCAGCCCCAGCATTTT
TRBJ1-2 | TRBV18 | TRBD1 | - | CASSPGQDEGNTF | TGTGCCAGCTCACCTGGACAGGACGAGGGGAACACCTTC
TRBJ2-7 | TRBV7-9 | - | - | CASSSILHYEQYF | TGTGCCAGCAGCTCCATACTACACTACGAGCAGTACTTC
TRBJ1-1 | TRBV6-5 | - | - | CASSYHTEETEAFF | TGTGCCAGCAGTTATCACACTGAGGAGACTGAAGCTTTCTTT
TRBJ2-1 | TRBV7-9 | TRBD2 | - | CASSLLLAGGPDEQFF | TGTGCCAGCAGCTTACTACTAGCGGGGGGGCCGGATGAGCAGTTCTTC
TRBJ2-5 | TRBV2 | TRBD2 | - | CASGGREGETQYF | TGTGCCAGCGGGGGGCGGGAGGGGGAGACCCAGTACTTC
TRBJ2-1 | TRBV7-9 | TRBD2 | few | CASSSQPGLGSYNEQFF | TGTGCCAGCAGCTCCCAACCGGGACTAGGTTCCTACAATGAGCAGTTCTTC
TRBJ1-1 | TRBV18 | TRBD1 | - | CASSQGQGNTEAFF | TGTGCCAGCTCACAGGGACAGGGAAACACTGAAGCTTTCTTT
TRBJ1-4 | TRBV11-2 | TRBD1 | once | CASSLGDRDYEKLFF | TGTGCCAGCAGCTTAGGGGACAGGGATTATGAAAAACTGTTTTTT
TRBJ1-5 | TRBV19 | - | few | CASSTLNQPQHF | TGTGCCAGTAGTACCCTCAATCAGCCCCAGCATTTT
TRBJ2-1 | TRBV10-3 | TRBD1 | - | CAISELPGQTTDNEQFF | TGTGCCATCAGTGAGCTTCCGGGACAGACGACCGACAATGAGCAGTTCTTC
TRBJ2-7 | TRBV4-3 | TRBD2 | once | CASSQVLPSGGGYEYEQYF | TGCGCCAGCAGCCAAGTCCTCCCTAGCGGGGGGGGTTATGAATACGAGCAGTACTTC
TRBJ2-7 | TRBV11-2 | - | - | CASSLFGGSEQYF | TGTGCCAGCAGCTTATTTGGCGGGTCGGAGCAGTACTTC
TRBJ2-1 | TRBV5-6 | - | - | CASSFGVGSQFF | TGTGCCAGCAGCTTCGGGGTGGGGTCGCAGTTCTTC
TRBJ2-7 | TRBV5-1 | TRBD2 | - | CASVPGTSGIYEQYF | TGCGCCAGCGTACCTGGGACTAGCGGGATCTACGAGCAGTACTTC
TRBJ2-5 | TRBV7-3 | - | once | CASSTIQAPGETQYF | TGTGCCAGCAGCACAATACAGGCTCCAGGGGAGACCCAGTACTTC
TRBJ1-6 | TRBV25-1 | - | once | CASSEPAGINNSPLHF | TGTGCCAGCAGTGAGCCCGCGGGAATTAATAATTCACCCCTCCACTTT
TRBJ2-7 | TRBV7-6 | TRBD1 | once | CASSLGLARTGRNEQYF | TGTGCCAGCAGCTTAGGTTTGGCCCGGACAGGGCGGAACGAGCAGTACTTC
TRBJ1-2 | TRBV27 | - | few | CASSPDSSYGYTF | TGTGCCAGCAGTCCGGACAGCAGCTATGGCTACACCTTC
TRBJ2-2 | TRBV28 | - | - | CASSLTGNTGELFF | TGTGCCAGCAGTCTGACAGGGAACACCGGGGAGCTGTTTTTT
TRBJ2-7 | TRBV7-9 | - | - | CASSSDSDYEQYF | TGTGCCAGCAGCTCAGACTCGGACTACGAGCAGTACTTC
TRBJ2-3 | TRBV6-1 | TRBD2 | - | CASSHTSGSTDTQYF | TGTGCCAGCAGTCATACTAGCGGTAGCACAGATACGCAGTATTTT
TRBJ2-1 | TRBV7-3 | - | - | CASSLMGPGINEQFF | TGTGCCAGCAGCTTAATGGGCCCGGGGATAAATGAGCAGTTCTTC
TRBJ2-6 | TRBV7-9 | TRBD1 | - | CASSSTDRVVSGANVLTF | TGTGCCAGCAGCTCCACCGACAGGGTAGTGTCTGGGGCCAACGTCCTGACTTTC
TRBJ2-1 | TRBV2 | - | - | CASSDTGVDEQFF | TGTGCCAGCAGTGACACCGGGGTGGATGAGCAGTTCTTC
TRBJ2-7 | TRBV7-3 | - | - | CASSLRREYEQYF | TGTGCCAGCAGCTTAAGAAGGGAGTACGAGCAGTACTTC
TRBJ1-2 | TRBV30 | - | - | CAWSVHSGSRNIKYGYTF | TGTGCCTGGAGTGTACACTCCGGGTCCCGAAACATCAAATATGGCTACACCTTC
TRBJ2-7 | TRBV6-1 | TRBD1 | - | CASSENSGQGYEQYF | TGTGCCAGCAGTGAAAATTCCGGACAGGGGTACGAGCAGTACTTC
TRBJ2-5 | TRBV7-8 | TRBD2 | - | CASSLVILSGRALETQYF | TGTGCCAGCAGCTTAGTCATCCTCAGCGGGAGGGCCCTGGAGACCCAGTACTTC
TRBJ1-4 | TRBV18 | TRBD1 | - | CASSPPTTGGEKLFF | TGTGCCAGCTCACCACCGACGACAGGGGGGGAAAAACTGTTTTTT
TRBJ2-2 | TRBV9 | - | - | CASSVVSAGDTGELFF | TGTGCCAGCAGCGTAGTTTCGGCAGGGGACACCGGGGAGCTGTTTTTT
TRBJ2-4 | TRBV27 | - | - | CASSALIAKNIQYF | TGTGCCAGCAGTGCTCTAATAGCCAAAAACATTCAGTACTTC
TRBJ2-3 | TRBV30 | TRBD1 | - | CAWSLGGGGDTQYF | TGTGCCTGGAGTCTAGGGGGCGGCGGAGATACGCAGTATTTT
TRBJ2-2 | TRBV6-1 | - | - | CASRYRDFTTGELFF | TGTGCCAGCAGATACCGGGATTTTACAACCGGGGAGCTGTTTTTT
TRBJ2-2 | TRBV6-5 | - | - | CASSYSMGRNTGELFF | TGTGCCAGCAGTTACTCCATGGGCAGGAACACCGGGGAGCTGTTTTTT
TRBJ1-2 | TRBV27 | - | - | CASSYYTGYGYTF | TGTGCCAGCAGTTATTATACGGGATATGGCTACACCTTC
TRBJ1-2 | TRBV27 | - | few | CASTPSVGGSGGYTF | TGTGCCAGCACCCCCTCGGTCGGGGGGTCTGGTGGCTACACCTTC
TRBJ1-2 | TRBV10-3 | - | - | CATMTVNNYGYTF | TGTGCCACGATGACAGTGAACAACTATGGCTACACCTTC
TRBJ2-3 | TRBV28 | TRBD2 | - | CASSPTSGGTDTQYF | TGTGCCAGCAGTCCGACTAGCGGGGGCACAGATACGCAGTATTTT
TRBJ2-1 | TRBV6-1 | - | - | CASRDTRYNEQFF | TGTGCCAGCCGGGACACCAGATACAATGAGCAGTTCTTC
TRBJ2-1 | TRBV9 | - | - | CASSAGMDNYNEQFF | TGTGCCAGCAGCGCCGGTATGGACAACTACAATGAGCAGTTCTTC
TRBJ1-1 | TRBV7-9 | - | - | CASSASLGHIMNTEAFF | TGTGCCAGCAGCGCCAGCCTGGGACATATCATGAACACTGAAGCTTTCTTT
TRBJ2-7 | TRBV6-1 | - | - | CASSDRGGAYVLDEQYF | TGTGCCAGCAGTGACAGAGGGGGGGCTTATGTTTTGGACGAGCAGTACTTC
TRBJ2-7 | TRBV27 | - | once | CASRGGLANSYEQYF | TGTGCCAGCAGAGGGGGATTGGCGAATTCCTACGAGCAGTACTTC
TRBJ2-1 | TRBV6-5 | TRBD1 | - | CASSDRGNYNEQFF | TGTGCCAGCAGTGACAGGGGAAACTACAATGAGCAGTTCTTC
TRBJ2-1 | TRBV7-9 | TRBD1 | - | CASRSRDSPNEQFF | TGTGCCAGCAGATCCCGGGACAGCCCTAATGAGCAGTTCTTC
TRBJ2-1 | TRBV19 | - | - | CASSDSESWDNEQFF | TGTGCCAGTAGTGACAGCGAAAGTTGGGACAATGAGCAGTTCTTC
TRBJ2-3 | TRBV4-1 | - | - | CASSLEPGSTDTQYF | TGCGCCAGCAGCCTGGAGCCGGGTAGCACAGATACGCAGTATTTT
TRBJ2-1 | TRBV5-4 | - | - | CASSPGMDRLYNEQFF | TGTGCCAGCAGCCCTGGTATGGACAGATTATACAATGAGCAGTTCTTC